A few counts support the clone carrying this T cell receptor beta chain. What it recognizes is unknown. V was clipped by 1 base and J by 12 bases, with 12 bases between them. The V gene's germline CDR1 is LGHDT and CDR2 YNNKEL (reference sequence). This CDR3 is 12 amino acids long. A second PCR, run for about 7 to 11 cycles, used a sample-barcoded 5' primer plus a J-beta primer mix. Each CDR3 protein is one row after TCRdb ran MiXCR on the 5' RACE reads. The sample lists roughly 500,000 distinct CDR3 sequences, 25% to 30% occurring once. The data were obtained in a study of blood T cells in healthy people across ages. Broader study findings: Reliance upon unsorted PBMCs precluded definitive naive versus antigen-experienced comparison.

The genes are TRBV3-1 and TRBJ1-1; D gene ambiguous. Sequenced input: blood. This sequence was found in a woman in her 70s in good health. The CDR3 DNA reads as TGTGCCAGCAGCCAAGGGTCAAGCAGGACTTTCTTT. Protein sequence: CASSQGSSRTFF.